Below, 27 T cell receptor beta chains from the same sample are listed, as sequenced in a study of T cells in Graves' hyperthyroidism and ophthalmopathy. RNA transcripts were the template for amplifying TCR beta CDR3 regions. TCR CDR3 regions were first amplified by RT-PCR with HTBI primers. TCRdb itself ran the multiplex PCR reads through MiXCR, one entry per CDR3 protein. The sample contains around 300,000 distinct CDR3 sequences, roughly 20% of which appear only once. Material: blood. The receptor source for this set is a man aged 25-45 years with Graves' ophthalmopathy.

This clonotype was detected once. The gene calls are TRBV6-1 and TRBJ1-2; 8 bases match TRBD1. The CDR3 has 14 residues. The germline CDR1 and CDR2 sequences are MNHNS and SASEGT. The V gene end was trimmed by 5 bases and the J gene end by 4 bases; junction bases not matched to a gene: 6. The CDR3 DNA reads as TGTGCCAGCAGTCCTGACAGGGGTGGCTATGGCTACACCTTC. Amino acids: CASSPDRGGYGYTF.

CDR3 in amino acids: CSAMFDTQYF. In DNA form, the CDR3 reads TGCAGTGCTATGTTCGATACGCAGTATTTT. The gene calls are TRBV20-1 and TRBJ2-3; D is undetermined. The V end was cut by 4 bases, the J end by 6 bases, with 5 bases between. The CDR3 has 10 amino acids. Germline V gene data show CDR1 as DFQATT and CDR2 as SNEGSKA (reference sequence).

This chain connects TRBV20-1 to TRBJ1-4, with TRBD1 as a possible D gene (5 bases). The CDR3 is made up of 12 amino acids. Between the trimmed V and J ends, which lost 2 bases and 5 bases, there was a span of 6 bases. The germline gives CDR1 DFQATT, CDR2 SNEGSKA (reference sequence). This chain's CDR3 is CSARPGNEKLFF. The CDR3 DNA follows: TGCAGTGCTAGACCAGGGAATGAAAAACTGTTTTTT.

Ten or more counts support this clonotype. V gene TRBV12-3 or TRBV12-4 combines with J gene TRBJ1-1; no clear D. The CDR3 covers 12 residues. V lost 7 bases to trimming and J lost 4 bases, with 10 bases between them. CDR3 nucleotide sequence: TGTGCCAGCACCGAGAGTGGCACTGAAGCTTTCTTT. It is translated as CASTESGTEAFF.

The chain couples TRBV5-6 to TRBJ2-2, with D perhaps TRBD2 (6 bases). CDR3 length equals 14 residues. Trimming took 4 bases from V and 15 from J, leaving 22 bases between them. From germline, CDR1 is SGHDT and CDR2 YYEEEE. CDR3 DNA: TGTGCCAGCAGCCCTACGGGACTTCCCAAAATGATGTTTTTT. Residues: CASSPTGLPKMMFF.

The V and J genes are TRBV6-6 and TRBJ1-4; tentatively, D is TRBD1 (5 bases). Germline CDR1 and CDR2: MNHNY and SVGAGI (reference sequence). Trimming removed 0 bases at V and 3 bases at J, with 8 bases between. This CDR3 contains 15 residues. The CDR3 DNA is TGTGCCAGCAGTTACTCCTCCAGGGCTAATGAAAAACTGTTTTTT. Its protein product is CASSYSSRANEKLFF.

This clonotype was observed a few times. The CDR3 loop is CASSGLLGRRDGDTQYF. The CDR3 DNA is TGTGCCAGCAGCGGCCTGTTGGGCAGGAGGGATGGGGATACGCAGTATTTT. The chain recombines TRBV5-8 with TRBJ2-3; maybe TRBD2 (6 bases). The CDR3 is made up of 17 amino acids. Germline lookup yields CDR1 SGHTS and CDR2 YDEGEE. V shed 4 bases and J shed 6 bases, with 24 bases lying between them.

In this sample, this clonotype turned up a few times. The genes are TRBV6-1 and TRBJ2-2, with 12 bases fitting TRBD1. Germline loops: CDR1 MNHNS, CDR2 SASEGT. The CDR3 consists of 14 residues. The trim removed 8 bases at V and 6 bases at J, leaving 4 bases unmatched. CDR3 in DNA: TGTGCCAGCGCGGGACAGGGGGCATCCGGGGAGCTGTTTTTT. Protein sequence: CASAGQGASGELFF.

This clonotype was found many times. The V and J genes are TRBV11-2 and TRBJ1-1; no definite D call. The CDR3 spans 16 residues. The germline V gene encodes CDR1 SGHAT and CDR2 FQNNGV. V was cut by 5 bases and J by 11 bases, with 27 bases left in between. In DNA form, the CDR3 reads TGTGCCAGCAGCCCCACGTACCCTAGGGCGGGGAGAAGCGCTTTCTTT. It yields the protein CASSPTYPRAGRSAFF. Filled out from reference TRBV11-2 and TRBJ1-1, the complete variable domain reads EAGVAQSPRYKIIEKRQSVAFWCNPISGHATLYWYQQILGQGPKLLIQFQNNGVVDDSQLPKDRFSAERLKGVDSTLKIQPAKLEDSAVYLCASSPTYPRAGRSAFFGQGTRLTVV.

This rearrangement joins TRBV6-5 to TRBJ2-1, with 8 bases identical to TRBD1. The junction had 7 bases not matched to a gene; V was cut back by 2 bases and J by 7 bases. CDR1 is MNHEY, CDR2 SVGAGI, per germline. The CDR3 length is 15 residues. DNA for the CDR3: TGTGCCAGCAGTTACAGCAGGGGGCTTCGGAATGAGCAGTTCTTC. It codes for CASSYSRGLRNEQFF.

This clonotype was detected many times. The CDR3 DNA reads TGTGCCACCGGGTCCGGGACAGGTGACACTGAAGCTTTCTTT. Translated: CATGSGTGDTEAFF. This chain uses TRBV24-1 with TRBJ1-1; 8 bases line up with TRBD1. Germline trimming cut 9 bases from V and 3 bases from J; bases unmatched to any gene: 8. The CDR3 consists of 14 residues. Germline CDR1 is KGHDR and CDR2 is SFDVKD.

J is TRBJ1-2 and V is TRBV15; perhaps TRBD1 as D (5 bases). Germline assignment: CDR1 LNHNV and CDR2 YYDKDF (reference sequence). This CDR3 is 14 amino acids long. V was shortened by 0 bases and J by 7 bases, with 12 bases between the two germline ends. The CDR3 reads CATSRDMAQGGYTF. The CDR3 DNA is TGTGCCACCAGCAGAGATATGGCCCAGGGTGGCTACACCTTC.

The genes are TRBV12-3 or TRBV12-4 and TRBJ1-4; 7 nucleotides line up with TRBD1. The CDR3 covers 15 residues. With V trimmed by 6 bases and J by 8 bases, 12 bases remained unmatched. The CDR3 protein is CASRGAWTGGEKLFF. The CDR3 coding sequence is TGTGCCAGCAGGGGGGCCTGGACAGGCGGAGAAAAACTGTTTTTT.

This clonotype was counted at least ten times. This chain joins TRBV30 and TRBJ2-7; tentative D call: TRBD2 (6 bases). The CDR3 is 12 residues long. In germline, CDR1 is GTSNPN, CDR2 SVGIG (reference sequence). Trimming shortened V by 2 bases and J by 1 base, and 6 bases separated the two germline ends. This CDR3 is CAWSRGSYEQYF. CDR3 bases: TGTGCCTGGAGTCGGGGGTCCTACGAGCAGTACTTC. The whole variable domain, remainder taken from reference TRBV30 and TRBJ2-7, is SQTIHQWPATLVQPVGSPLSLECTVEGTSNPNLYWYRQAAGRGLQLLFYSVGIGQISSEVPQNLSASRPQDRQFILSSKKLLLSDSGFYLCAWSRGSYEQYFGPGTRLTVT.

There are a few counts of this clonotype. The chain links TRBV14 to TRBJ2-1; D may be TRBD1 (6 bases). The germline CDR1 and CDR2 sequences are SGHDN and FVKESK. The CDR3 runs 13 residues. Trimming cost V 4 bases and J 4 bases, with 8 bases left between them. CDR3 in amino acids: CASSPGQYNEQFF. The CDR3 nucleotides read TGTGCCAGCAGCCCCGGACAGTACAATGAGCAGTTCTTC.

This clonotype was detected ten times or more. The chain uses TRBV27 and TRBJ2-7; 10 nucleotides match TRBD2. The ends lost 6 bases at V and 8 bases at J; junction bases unmatched: 10. Germline CDR1 reads MNHEY; CDR2 reads SMNVEV (reference sequence). The CDR3 consists of 14 residues. CDR3 sequence reads: CASRLRTSGAQQYF. CDR3 bases: TGTGCCAGCAGACTAAGGACTAGCGGCGCCCAGCAGTACTTC.

In regard to this clonotype: A much larger clone is a single base away; this may be a read error. The chain combines TRBV2 with TRBJ2-7; D not certain. The germline gives CDR1 SNHLY, CDR2 FYNNEI. The CDR3 sequence is 16 residues long. Between the trimmed V and J ends, which lost 7 bases and 2 bases, there was a span of 21 bases. The CDR3 region has the DNA TGTGCCAGCACCCGAACCGCCCAGACACTGGCCTACGAGCAGTACTTC. It is translated as CASTRTAQTLAYEQYF. Drawing the rest from reference TRBV2 and TRBJ2-7, the complete variable domain is EPEVTQTPSHQVTQMGQEVILRCVPISNHLYFYWYRQILGQKVEFLVSFYNNEISEKSEIFDDQFSVERPDGSNFTLKIRSTKLEDSAMYFCASTRTAQTLAYEQYFGPGTRLTVT.

This rearrangement joins TRBV28 to TRBJ2-1, with TRBD1 identical over 9 bases. J lost 7 bases, V lost 4 bases, and 8 bases had no gene match. The CDR3 has 15 amino acids. Germline-derived CDR1 and CDR2 are MDHEN and SYDVKM. The CDR3 bases are TGTGCCAGCAGTTCATACAGGGGGCGCTCAAATGAGCAGTTCTTC. Its protein product is CASSSYRGRSNEQFF.

The chain joins TRBV5-1 to TRBJ2-1; 7 nucleotides align to TRBD1. This CDR3 is built from 14 residues. The junction had 3 bases not matched to a gene; V was cut back by 2 bases and J by 4 bases. Germline V CDR1 and CDR2: SGHRS, YFSETQ. The CDR3, as DNA: TGCGCCAGCAGCTTCGGGACAGCATACAATGAGCAGTTCTTC. This codes for CASSFGTAYNEQFF.

J is TRBJ2-1 and V is TRBV10-3; TRBD2 might be the D (6 bases). Germline lookup yields CDR1 ENHRY and CDR2 SYGVKD. The CDR3 has 13 amino acids. Trimming pared 7 bases from V and 5 bases from J, leaving 12 bases between. The CDR3 bases are TGTGCCATCAAGGCGGGATGGGACAATGAGCAGTTCTTC. Translated: CAIKAGWDNEQFF.

This sequence joins TRBV19 and TRBJ2-7; D gene uncertain. V lost 3 bases and J lost 5, with 11 bases in between. Per germline, CDR1 LNHDA and CDR2 SQIVND (reference sequence). The CDR3 loop spans 13 amino acids. The CDR3 DNA reads TGTGCCAGTAGTATCGGCCGCGGTGACGAGCAGTACTTC. Its protein product is CASSIGRGDEQYF.

This clonotype was detected many times. The chain combines TRBV3-1 with TRBJ2-2; 7 bases agree with TRBD1. Germline trimming cut 4 bases from V and 0 bases from J; bases unmatched to any gene: 8. The CDR3 has 17 amino acids. Germline V gene data show CDR1 as LGHDT and CDR2 as YNNKEL (reference sequence). The CDR3 DNA is TGTGCCAGCAGCCTGTCTAGGGGGCGTTCGAACACCGGGGAGCTGTTTTTT. Residues: CASSLSRGRSNTGELFF.

This clonotype came up a few times. The genes are TRBV19 and TRBJ1-1; TRBD1 matches 7 bases. CDR3 length equals 16 residues. Germline assignment: CDR1 LNHDA and CDR2 SQIVND (reference sequence). The J segment lost 0 bases and the V segment lost 7 bases, leaving 11 bases of the junction unmatched. The CDR3 spells CASNRGLWGMNTEAFF. The CDR3 bases are TGTGCCAGTAATAGGGGGCTTTGGGGAATGAACACTGAAGCTTTCTTT.

This clonotype was seen once. This clone may be a read error of a much larger clone one base away. The CDR3 DNA is TGTGCCAGCAGTTTGGTGGGACTAGTGGGAGGCCTAGCCAAAAACATTCAGTACTTC. Translation: CASSLVGLVGGLAKNIQYF. The V gene is TRBV12-3 or TRBV12-4, the J gene TRBJ2-4; 8 positions agree with TRBD2. The CDR3 totals 19 residues. Trimming took 3 bases from V and 0 from J; bases not matched to a gene: 13.

The chain has TRBV6-1 and TRBJ1-3; D is possibly TRBD1 (6 bases). Germline lookup yields CDR1 MNHNS and CDR2 SASEGT. V lost 4 bases and J lost 3, with 13 bases in between. The CDR3 length is 15 residues. CDR3 loop: CASSVPRGSGNTIYF. CDR3 DNA: TGTGCCAGCAGTGTCCCCAGGGGCAGTGGAAACACCATATATTTT.

The chain links TRBV6-1 to TRBJ1-2; no definite D call. The V gene's germline CDR1 is MNHNS and CDR2 SASEGT. The CDR3 loop spans 13 amino acids. Trimming left V 3 bases short and J 2 bases short, with 7 bases between. CDR3 coding DNA: TGTGCCAGCAGTGATAGCTTCAACTATGGCTACACCTTC. This gives the protein CASSDSFNYGYTF.

This clonotype came up many times. This rearrangement joins TRBV7-9 to TRBJ2-1; 10 positions agree with TRBD2. Germline assignment: CDR1 SEHNR and CDR2 FQNEAQ (reference sequence). V lost 11 bases and J lost 7; bases outside the gene matches: 11. CDR3 length equals 14 residues. This CDR3 is CALKGLAGENEQFF. As DNA, the CDR3 is TGTGCCTTAAAGGGGCTAGCGGGAGAAAATGAGCAGTTCTTC.